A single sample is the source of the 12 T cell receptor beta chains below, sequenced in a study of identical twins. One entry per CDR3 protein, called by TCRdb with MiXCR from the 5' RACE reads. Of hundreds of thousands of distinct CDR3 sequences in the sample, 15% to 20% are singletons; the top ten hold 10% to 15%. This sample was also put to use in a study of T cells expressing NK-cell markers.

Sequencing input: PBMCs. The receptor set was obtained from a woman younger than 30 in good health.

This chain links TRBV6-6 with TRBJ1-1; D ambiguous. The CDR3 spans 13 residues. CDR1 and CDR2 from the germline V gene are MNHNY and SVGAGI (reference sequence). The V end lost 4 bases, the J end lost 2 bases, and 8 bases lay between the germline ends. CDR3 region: CASSSSPNTEAFF. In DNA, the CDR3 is TGTGCCAGCAGTTCCAGCCCAAACACTGAAGCTTTCTTT.

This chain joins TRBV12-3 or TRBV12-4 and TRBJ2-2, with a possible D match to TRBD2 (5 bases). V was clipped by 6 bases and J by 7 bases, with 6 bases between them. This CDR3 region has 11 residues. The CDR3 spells CASRGVGELFF. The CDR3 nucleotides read TGTGCCAGCAGGGGAGTCGGGGAGCTGTTTTTT.

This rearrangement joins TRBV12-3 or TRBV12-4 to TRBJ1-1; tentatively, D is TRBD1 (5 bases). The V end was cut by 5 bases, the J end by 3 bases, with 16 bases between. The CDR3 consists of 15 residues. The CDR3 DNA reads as TGTGCCAGCAGTCTGGGACCTCGGGGATACACTGAAGCTTTCTTT. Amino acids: CASSLGPRGYTEAFF.

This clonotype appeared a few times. The CDR3 DNA follows: TGTGCCAGCAGCGTAGCAGCGGGGCCCTCCTACAATGAGCAGTTCTTC. Translated: CASSVAAGPSYNEQFF. The genes are TRBV9 and TRBJ2-1, with 7 bases fitting TRBD2. The CDR3 consists of 16 residues. Per the germline V gene, CDR1 is SGDLS and CDR2 is YYNGEE. V dropped 0 bases and J dropped 0; count of bases not matched to a gene: 3.

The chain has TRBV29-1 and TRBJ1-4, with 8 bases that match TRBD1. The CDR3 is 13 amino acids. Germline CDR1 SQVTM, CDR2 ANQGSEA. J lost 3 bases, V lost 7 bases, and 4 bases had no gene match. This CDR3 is CSAKQGANEKLFF. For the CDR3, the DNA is TGCAGCGCGAAACAGGGGGCTAATGAAAAACTGTTTTTT. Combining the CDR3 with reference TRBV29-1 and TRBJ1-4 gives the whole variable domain SAVISQKPSRDICQRGTSLTIQCQVDSQVTMMFWYRQQPGQSLTLIATANQGSEATYESGFVIDKFPISRPNLTFSTLTVSNMSPEDSSIYLCSAKQGANEKLFFGSGTQLSVL.

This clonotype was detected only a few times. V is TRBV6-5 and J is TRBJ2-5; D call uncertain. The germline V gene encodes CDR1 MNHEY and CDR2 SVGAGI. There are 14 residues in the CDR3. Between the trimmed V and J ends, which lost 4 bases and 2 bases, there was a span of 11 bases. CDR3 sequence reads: CASSSPGIQETQYF. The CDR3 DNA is TGTGCCAGCAGTTCACCAGGCATACAAGAGACCCAGTACTTC.

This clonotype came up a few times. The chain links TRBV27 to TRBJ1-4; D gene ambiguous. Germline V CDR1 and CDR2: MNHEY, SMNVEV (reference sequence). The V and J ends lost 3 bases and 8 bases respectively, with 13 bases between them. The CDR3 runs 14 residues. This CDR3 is CASSFGGFREKLFF. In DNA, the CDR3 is TGTGCCAGCAGTTTTGGTGGCTTTAGGGAAAAACTGTTTTTT. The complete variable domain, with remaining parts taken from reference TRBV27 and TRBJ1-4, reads EAQVTQNPRYLITVTGKKLTVTCSQNMNHEYMSWYRQDPGLGLRQIYYSMNVEVTDKGDVPEGYKVSRKEKRNFPLILESPSPNQTSLYFCASSFGGFREKLFFGSGTQLSVL.

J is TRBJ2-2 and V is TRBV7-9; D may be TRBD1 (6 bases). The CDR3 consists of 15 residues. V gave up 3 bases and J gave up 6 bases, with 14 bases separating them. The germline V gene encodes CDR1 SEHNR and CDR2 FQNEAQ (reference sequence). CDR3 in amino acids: CASSLTGGGAGELFF. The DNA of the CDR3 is TGTGCCAGCAGCTTGACAGGCGGTGGGGCCGGGGAGCTGTTTTTT. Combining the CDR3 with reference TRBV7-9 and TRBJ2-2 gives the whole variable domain DTGVSQNPRHKITKRGQNVTFRCDPISEHNRLYWYRQTLGQGPEFLTYFQNEAQLEKSRLLSDRFSAERPKGSFSTLEIQRTEQGDSAMYLCASSLTGGGAGELFFGEGSRLTVL.

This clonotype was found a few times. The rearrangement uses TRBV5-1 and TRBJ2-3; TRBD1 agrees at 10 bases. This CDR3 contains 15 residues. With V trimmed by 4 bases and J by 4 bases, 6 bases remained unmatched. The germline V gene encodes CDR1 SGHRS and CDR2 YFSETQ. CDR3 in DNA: TGCGCCAGCAGCGATAGGGACAGGGGTCCAGATACGCAGTATTTT. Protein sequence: CASSDRDRGPDTQYF. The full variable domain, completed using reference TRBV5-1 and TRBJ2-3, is KAGVTQTPRYLIKTRGQQVTLSCSPISGHRSVSWYQQTPGQGLQFLFEYFSETQRNKGNFPGRFSGRQFSNSRSEMNVSTLELGDSALYLCASSDRDRGPDTQYFGPGTRLTVL.

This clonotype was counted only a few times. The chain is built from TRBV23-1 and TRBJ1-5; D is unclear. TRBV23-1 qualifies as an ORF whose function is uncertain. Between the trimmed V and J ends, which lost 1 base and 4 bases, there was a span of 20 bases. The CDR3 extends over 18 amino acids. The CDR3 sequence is CASSQFMRGPCPNQPQHF. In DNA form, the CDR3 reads TGCGCCAGCAGTCAATTCATGCGGGGTCCCTGTCCGAATCAGCCCCAGCATTTT.

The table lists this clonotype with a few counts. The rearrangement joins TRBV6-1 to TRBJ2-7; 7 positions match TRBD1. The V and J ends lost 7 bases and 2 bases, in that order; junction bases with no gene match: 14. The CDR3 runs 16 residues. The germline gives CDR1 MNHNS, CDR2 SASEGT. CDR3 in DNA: TGTGCCAGCACCCGGACAGTAGGACAGGCTCCCTACGAGCAGTACTTC. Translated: CASTRTVGQAPYEQYF.

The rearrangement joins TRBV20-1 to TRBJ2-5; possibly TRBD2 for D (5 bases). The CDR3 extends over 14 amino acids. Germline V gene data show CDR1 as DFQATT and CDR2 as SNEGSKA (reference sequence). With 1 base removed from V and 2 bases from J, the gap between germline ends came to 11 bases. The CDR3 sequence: CSARAPGLQETQYF. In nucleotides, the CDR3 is TGCAGTGCTAGAGCCCCGGGGTTACAAGAGACCCAGTACTTC.